Shown below are 18 T cell receptor beta chains from a single sample sequenced in a study of human T cells and chemical hapten exposure. TCRdb redid the calling of the RACE reads with MiXCR, one entry per CDR3 protein. Among hundreds of thousands of distinct CDR3 sequences listed, about 6% were seen once. Regarding time point: patch test 2, 6 weeks after DPC sensitization. The treatment is: therapeutic diphenylcyclopropenone sensitization with weekly scalp DPC. Material: whole blood, obtained in connection with sensitization to the hapten diphenylcyclopropenone (DPC). Every receptor here comes from a woman in her late teens or twenties with alopecia areata. Some clones in this sample may be carry-over from other donors' samples.

In this sample, this clonotype turned up many times. This chain joins TRBV6-2 or TRBV6-3 and TRBJ1-6; 8 bases agree with TRBD1. The CDR3 length is 14 residues. Trimming removed 6 bases from V and 7 bases from J; junction bases left unmatched: 5. The germline CDR1 and CDR2 sequences are MNHEY and SVGEGT. CDR3 DNA: TGTGCCAGCAGAAGACAGGGGCGGAATTCACCCCTCCACTTT. Its protein is CASRRQGRNSPLHF.

The chain has TRBV6-5 and TRBJ2-7; D is uncertain. CDR1 and CDR2 from the germline V gene are MNHEY and SVGAGI. There are 14 residues in the CDR3. V was shortened by 5 bases and J by 3 bases, with 14 bases between the two germline ends. The CDR3 region has the DNA TGTGCCAGCAGTCGTCATCAGAACTACTACGAGCAGTACTTC. Protein product: CASSRHQNYYEQYF.

This clonotype has a count of ten or more. This chain uses TRBV4-3 with TRBJ1-2; D is undetermined. The germline V gene encodes CDR1 LGHNA and CDR2 YSLEER. There are 14 residues in the CDR3. Trimming stripped 0 bases from V and 1 base from J, with 6 bases between. CDR3 nucleotides: TGCGCCAGCAGCCAAGATCAGAATAACTATGGCTACACCTTC. Translation gives CASSQDQNNYGYTF.

This clonotype was found many times. The chain recombines TRBV7-2 with TRBJ1-2; D gene uncertain. The V gene lost 1 base and the J gene lost 5 bases, with 5 bases spanning the gap. The CDR3 length is 12 residues. The germline gives CDR1 SGHTA, CDR2 FQGNSA. The CDR3 is CASSLGLYGYTF. DNA of the CDR3: TGTGCCAGCAGCTTAGGATTGTATGGCTACACCTTC.

This clonotype was found a few times. The rearrangement joins TRBV18 to TRBJ2-7, with no clear D. V was pared by 6 bases and J by 2 bases, with 23 bases between. Looked up from germline, CDR1 is KGHSH and CDR2 is LQKENI. The CDR3 extends over 17 amino acids. CDR3 loop: CASSPDANSSYPYEQYF. DNA for the CDR3: TGTGCCAGCTCCCCGGACGCAAATAGCTCGTATCCCTACGAGCAGTACTTC.

This clonotype was seen many times. The chain carries TRBV2 and TRBJ1-4; 9 positions match TRBD1. The J segment lost 8 bases and the V segment lost 5 bases, leaving 3 bases of the junction unmatched. CDR3 length: 13 amino acids. Germline assignment: CDR1 SNHLY and CDR2 FYNNEI. The CDR3 protein is CASSWTGDEKLFF. The CDR3 DNA reads as TGTGCCAGCAGTTGGACAGGGGACGAAAAACTGTTTTTT. Combining the CDR3 with reference TRBV2 and TRBJ1-4 gives the whole variable domain EPEVTQTPSHQVTQMGQEVILRCVPISNHLYFYWYRQILGQKVEFLVSFYNNEISEKSEIFDDQFSVERPDGSNFTLKIRSTKLEDSAMYFCASSWTGDEKLFFGSGTQLSVL.

There are a few counts of this clonotype. This chain connects TRBV10-3 to TRBJ1-6; TRBD1 aligns across 9 bases. Germline V gene lookup returns CDR1 ENHRY and CDR2 SYGVKD. V gave up 4 bases and J gave up 10 bases; unmatched junction bases: 8. The CDR3 spans 15 residues. CDR3 nucleotides: TGTGCCATCAGTGTAACGACAGGGGGAGGATCACCCCTCCACTTT. It yields the protein CAISVTTGGGSPLHF.

The chain is built from TRBV29-1 and TRBJ2-1, with a weak D call TRBD1 (5 bases). The CDR3 totals 11 residues. CDR1 is SQVTM and CDR2 is ANQGSEA in the germline V gene. CDR3 bases: TGCAGAGCCTACCAGGGTGATGAGCAGTTCTTC. Protein product: CRAYQGDEQFF.

This clonotype was observed many times. J is TRBJ2-3 and V is TRBV29-1; maybe TRBD1 (6 bases). Germline V gives CDR1 SQVTM, CDR2 ANQGSEA. With 1 base removed from V and 1 base from J, the gap between germline ends came to 15 bases. The CDR3 runs to 16 residues. CDR3 sequence reads: CSVEGHRAHRTDTQYF. The CDR3, as DNA: TGCAGCGTTGAAGGTCACAGGGCCCACCGCACAGATACGCAGTATTTT.

This clonotype was detected a few times. The chain is built from TRBV6-5 and TRBJ2-5; 11 bases align to TRBD2. The germline V gene encodes CDR1 MNHEY and CDR2 SVGAGI. V was clipped by 0 bases and J by 1 base; unmatched bases: 4. This CDR3 has 17 residues. CDR3 residues: CASSYSILAGGQETQYF. The CDR3 DNA sequence: TGTGCCAGCAGTTACTCGATCCTAGCGGGGGGCCAAGAGACCCAGTACTTC.

This clonotype was counted many times. The chain combines TRBV4-3 with TRBJ2-7; perhaps TRBD2 as D (6 bases). The CDR3 contains 16 residues. V dropped 0 bases and J dropped 2 bases, with 14 bases sitting between them. CDR1 LGHNA and CDR2 YSLEER come from the germline V gene. Here the CDR3 reads CASSQDVGEAAYEQYF. For the CDR3, the DNA is TGCGCCAGCAGCCAAGATGTCGGGGAGGCCGCCTACGAGCAGTACTTC.

This chain links TRBV5-1 with TRBJ2-4, with D tentatively TRBD2 (6 bases). Germline V gene data show CDR1 as SGHRS and CDR2 as YFSETQ. The CDR3 covers 16 residues. V was clipped by 3 bases and J by 0 bases, with 13 bases between them. The CDR3 here is CASSSDPGLAKNIQYF. The CDR3 coding sequence is TGCGCCAGCAGCTCCGACCCGGGACTAGCCAAAAACATTCAGTACTTC.

This clonotype was recorded at least ten times. V gene TRBV6-5 combines with J gene TRBJ1-1; 7 nucleotides match TRBD1. This CDR3 is 16 amino acids long. The V segment lost 2 bases and the J segment 4 bases; nucleotides outside the gene matches: 10. Looked up from germline, CDR1 is MNHEY and CDR2 is SVGAGI. In DNA form, the CDR3 reads TGTGCCAGCAGTTACGCAATACCCCCAGGGGGCACTGAAGCTTTCTTT. It translates to CASSYAIPPGGTEAFF.

This clonotype was seen a few times. The V and J genes are TRBV9 and TRBJ2-5; 7 bases fit TRBD1. This CDR3 spans 13 amino acids. Germline lookup yields CDR1 SGDLS and CDR2 YYNGEE. The J segment lost 4 bases and the V segment lost 2 bases, leaving 2 bases of the junction unmatched. The CDR3 here is CASSVTGRETQYF. As DNA, the CDR3 is TGTGCCAGCAGCGTGACAGGGCGAGAGACCCAGTACTTC.

In this sample, this clonotype turned up a few times. The chain combines TRBV27 with TRBJ2-6, with TRBD2 identical over 13 bases. Germline-derived CDR1 and CDR2 are MNHEY and SMNVEV (reference sequence). The CDR3 covers 19 residues. Trimming cost V 6 bases and J 1 base; bases outside gene matches: 9. CDR3 in amino acids: CASRTKRTSGGSGANVLTF. CDR3 DNA: TGTGCCAGCAGAACAAAACGGACTAGCGGGGGATCTGGGGCCAACGTCCTGACTTTC.

This clonotype has a count of ten or more. The chain has TRBV9 and TRBJ2-2; no reliable D call. The CDR3 length is 14 residues. Per the germline V gene, CDR1 is SGDLS and CDR2 is YYNGEE. V dropped 1 base and J dropped 7 bases, with 11 bases sitting between them. CDR3 in amino acids: CASSVFSSGGELFF. In DNA, the CDR3 is TGTGCCAGCAGCGTATTTTCGAGTGGCGGGGAGCTGTTTTTT.

The chain joins TRBV5-4 to TRBJ2-3, with TRBD1 matching 7 bases. Germline values: CDR1 SGHNT, CDR2 YYREEE (reference sequence). The CDR3 is 16 residues long. V lost 4 bases and J lost 4; bases outside the gene matches: 12. CDR3 DNA sequence: TGTGCCAGCAGCCTAGGGGACAGCCCGCTCGCAGATACGCAGTATTTT. It codes for CASSLGDSPLADTQYF.

This clonotype showed up just a few times. The chain is built from TRBV7-8 and TRBJ2-3, with a possible D match to TRBD2 (6 bases). V lost 5 bases to trimming and J lost 3 bases, with 15 bases between them. The CDR3 contains 15 residues. The V gene's germline CDR1 is SGHVS and CDR2 FQNEAQ. The CDR3 spells CASSGLRLVTDTQYF. The CDR3 nucleotides are TGTGCCAGCAGCGGATTACGACTAGTTACAGATACGCAGTATTTT.